The 32 T cell receptor beta chains below come from one sample, sequenced in a study of CD8 T cells in ankylosing spondylitis. TCRdb redid the calling of the 5' RACE reads with MiXCR, one entry per CDR3 protein. The table has 390,000 or so distinct CDR3 sequences, about 20% seen once. Study results and caveats: One TCR beta motif, made up of seven to nine highly homologous variants, appeared characteristic of ankylosing spondylitis blood.

These receptors' targets are unknown. Material: blood, either unsorted or a sorted T cell fraction (not recorded which). The receptor set was obtained from a male donor with ankylosing spondylitis.

A few counts support this clonotype. The V and J genes are TRBV6-6 and TRBJ1-1; D is unclear. Per germline, CDR1 MNHNY and CDR2 SVGAGI (reference sequence). The CDR3 spans 12 residues. Deletions cut 6 bases from V and 5 bases from J, with 10 bases between. The CDR3 DNA is TGTGCCAGCAGCCCGACTAGGACTGAAGCTTTCTTT. This encodes CASSPTRTEAFF.

The genes are TRBV10-3 and TRBJ1-2; no definite D call. This CDR3 is built from 12 residues. The V end was cut by 6 bases, the J end by 8 bases, with 13 bases between. CDR1 and CDR2 (germline): ENHRY, SYGVKD. CDR3 in amino acids: CAISRGEGGYTF. The CDR3 bases are TGTGCCATCAGCCGCGGGGAGGGAGGCTACACCTTC.

This clonotype was seen a handful of times. The CDR3 loop is CASSLWTGQETQYF. CDR3 DNA: TGTGCCAGCAGCTTGTGGACAGGCCAAGAGACCCAGTACTTC. This sequence joins TRBV7-2 and TRBJ2-5; TRBD1 agrees at 7 bases. Looked up from germline, CDR1 is SGHTA and CDR2 is FQGNSA. V lost 3 bases and J lost 1; bases outside the gene matches: 2. The CDR3 has 14 residues.

This clonotype occurred a few times. V usage is TRBV12-3 or TRBV12-4 and J usage is TRBJ1-5, with TRBD1 matching 7 bases. The CDR3 covers 14 residues. With 7 bases clipped from V and 2 bases from J, the junction kept 5 bases outside the gene matches. This CDR3 reads CASTNRGRNQPQHF. In DNA form, the CDR3 reads TGTGCCAGCACCAACAGGGGCCGCAATCAGCCCCAGCATTTT.

The chain carries TRBV20-1 and TRBJ2-4, with D possibly called TRBD1 or TRBD2 (6 bases each). CDR1 is DFQATT and CDR2 is SNEGSKA in the germline V gene (reference sequence). The CDR3 sequence is 15 residues long. Trimming stripped 6 bases from V and 0 bases from J, with 15 bases between. Written as DNA, the CDR3 is TGCAGTGCCCCCGGAGGGGGTCTAGCCAAAAACATTCAGTACTTC. It codes for CSAPGGGLAKNIQYF.

This clonotype was counted between two and nine times. The rearrangement links TRBV3-1 to TRBJ1-2, with 10 positions matching TRBD1. V shed 3 bases, J shed 6 bases, and the junction held 1 base outside the gene matches. In germline, CDR1 is LGHDT, CDR2 YNNKEL (reference sequence). The length of the CDR3 is 13 residues. The CDR3 DNA follows: TGTGCCAGCAGCCAGGGGACAGGGGATGGCTACACCTTC. It specifies CASSQGTGDGYTF.

This clonotype has a handful of counts. The chain combines TRBV2 with TRBJ2-2, with D maybe TRBD2 (5 bases). The CDR3 covers 15 residues. Per the germline V gene, CDR1 is SNHLY and CDR2 is FYNNEI. The V end lost 4 bases, the J end lost 3 bases, and 12 bases lay between the germline ends. CDR3: CASSVETGYTGELFF. CDR3 nucleotide sequence: TGTGCCAGCAGTGTAGAGACGGGGTACACCGGGGAGCTGTTTTTT. The whole variable domain, remainder taken from reference TRBV2 and TRBJ2-2, is EPEVTQTPSHQVTQMGQEVILRCVPISNHLYFYWYRQILGQKVEFLVSFYNNEISEKSEIFDDQFSVERPDGSNFTLKIRSTKLEDSAMYFCASSVETGYTGELFFGEGSRLTVL.

Only a few counts were recorded for this clonotype. The rearrangement joins TRBV2 to TRBJ2-7; D call uncertain. This CDR3 has 12 residues. Between the trimmed V and J ends, which lost 1 base and 6 bases, there was a span of 7 bases. Germline CDR1 SNHLY, CDR2 FYNNEI. DNA of the CDR3: TGTGCCAGCAGTGAAGACCGAGGCGAGCAGTACTTC. Protein product: CASSEDRGEQYF.

This clonotype was observed a handful of times. The rearrangement uses TRBV7-9 and TRBJ2-1; 10 nucleotides line up with TRBD2. The germline CDR1 and CDR2 sequences are SEHNR and FQNEAQ (reference sequence). The CDR3 sequence is 16 residues long. J lost 5 bases, V lost 5 bases, and 9 bases had no gene match. DNA of the CDR3: TGTGCCAGCAGCGAACGACTAGCGGGCCCTCACAATGAGCAGTTCTTC. Amino acid sequence: CASSERLAGPHNEQFF.

The CDR3 reads CASSPRVAGGGDEQFF. CDR3 nucleotides: TGTGCCAGCTCACCACGTGTTGCGGGAGGAGGCGATGAGCAGTTCTTC. The chain couples TRBV18 to TRBJ2-1; TRBD2 aligns across 8 bases. The trim removed 1 base at V and 8 bases at J, leaving 10 bases unmatched. Germline V gene lookup returns CDR1 KGHSH and CDR2 LQKENI. This CDR3 has 16 amino acids. Together with reference TRBV18 and TRBJ2-1, the CDR3 gives the full variable domain: NAGVMQNPRHLVRRRGQEARLRCSPMKGHSHVYWYRQLPEEGLKFMVYLQKENIIDESGMPKERFSAEFPKEGPSILRIQQVVRGDSAAYFCASSPRVAGGGDEQFFGPGTRLTVL.

The rearrangement joins TRBV19 to TRBJ2-3, with D possibly being TRBD1 or TRBD2 (5 bases each). This CDR3 contains 15 residues. Germline CDR1 is LNHDA and CDR2 is SQIVND (reference sequence). The germline V and J ends were trimmed by 9 bases and 0 bases, with 16 bases remaining between them. CDR3 amino acids: CASRIGTASTDTQYF. The CDR3 DNA is TGTGCCAGCAGGATCGGGACGGCTAGCACAGATACGCAGTATTTT.

This clonotype was counted only a few times. The chain recombines TRBV20-1 with TRBJ1-2; no clear D. The CDR3 covers 10 residues. Germline CDR1 reads DFQATT; CDR2 reads SNEGSKA (reference sequence). The V gene lost 6 bases and the J gene lost 7 bases, with 9 bases spanning the gap. CDR3: CSAQQFGYTF. The CDR3 DNA sequence: TGCAGTGCCCAACAATTTGGCTACACCTTC.

The chain combines TRBV3-1 with TRBJ2-1; weak D call: TRBD2 (6 bases). CDR1 LGHDT and CDR2 YNNKEL come from the germline V gene (reference sequence). The CDR3 covers 13 residues. The germline V and J ends were trimmed by 10 bases and 0 bases, with 10 bases remaining between them. CDR3 sequence (DNA): TGTGCCACCGGGGGATTCTCCTACAATGAGCAGTTCTTC. It is translated as CATGGFSYNEQFF.

The chain carries TRBV25-1 and TRBJ1-1; TRBD1 matches 7 bases. Trimming removed 4 bases from V and 0 bases from J; junction bases left unmatched: 5. The CDR3 extends over 15 amino acids. CDR1 MGHDK and CDR2 SYGVNS come from the germline V gene. The CDR3 nucleotides read TGTGCCAGCAGTGGTCGGGGGACAGTGAACACTGAAGCTTTCTTT. Translation gives CASSGRGTVNTEAFF.

The chain links TRBV7-2 to TRBJ1-3, with D unresolved. In germline, CDR1 is SGHTA, CDR2 FQGNSA. Trimming cost V 1 base and J 3 bases, with 7 bases left between them. The CDR3 is made up of 14 amino acids. In DNA form, the CDR3 reads TGTGCCAGCAGCTTAGGGCCGAATGGAAACACCATATATTTT. Protein product: CASSLGPNGNTIYF.

V usage is TRBV5-1 and J usage is TRBJ2-5; D is possibly TRBD1 (6 bases). Trimming took off 4 bases at V and 2 bases at J, with 18 bases between the two ends. From germline, CDR1 is SGHRS and CDR2 YFSETQ. This CDR3 contains 16 residues. DNA of the CDR3: TGCGCCAGCAGCCCCACCCGTACAGGGATTCAAGAGACCCAGTACTTC. This translates into CASSPTRTGIQETQYF.

This sequence joins TRBV3-1 and TRBJ2-5; 9 bases match TRBD2. Per the germline V gene, CDR1 is LGHDT and CDR2 is YNNKEL (reference sequence). CDR3 size: 14 residues. V trimming: 4 bases; J trimming: 6 bases; junction bases outside the gene matches: 6. The CDR3 region is CASSLGSGSKTQYF. CDR3 nucleotide sequence: TGTGCCAGCAGCCTGGGTAGCGGGAGTAAGACCCAGTACTTC.

This chain joins TRBV5-1 and TRBJ2-3; D may correspond to TRBD1 or TRBD2 (5 bases each). The germline CDR1 and CDR2 sequences are SGHRS and YFSETQ. This CDR3 has 14 residues. Trimming cost V 4 bases and J 7 bases, with 16 bases left between them. CDR3 nucleotides: TGCGCCAGCAGCCAAGGGACGGTGCTTTATACGCAGTATTTT. It translates to CASSQGTVLYTQYF.

This clonotype was counted between two and nine times. The V call is TRBV9, the J call TRBJ2-3, with a tentative D call TRBD2 (6 bases). V was pared by 1 base and J by 5 bases, with 11 bases between. The length of the CDR3 is 14 residues. The V gene's germline CDR1 is SGDLS and CDR2 YYNGEE. The CDR3 region is CASSVRGTEDTQYF. In DNA, the CDR3 is TGTGCCAGCAGCGTACGCGGGACGGAAGATACGCAGTATTTT.

This clonotype was seen more than once but under ten times. The chain is built from TRBV24-1 and TRBJ1-5; 7 bases are a match to TRBD1. The CDR3 is 14 amino acids. With 4 bases clipped from V and 2 bases from J, the junction kept 1 base outside the gene matches. Looked up from germline, CDR1 is KGHDR and CDR2 is SFDVKD. DNA of the CDR3: TGTGCCACCAGTGACGGGACAGGCAATCAGCCCCAGCATTTT. It is translated as CATSDGTGNQPQHF.

This clonotype turned up a few times. The J gene is TRBJ2-1, the V gene TRBV3-1; TRBD2 aligns across 7 bases. With V trimmed by 4 bases and J by 5 bases, 11 bases remained unmatched. CDR3 length equals 16 residues. Germline V gene sequence: CDR1 LGHDT, CDR2 YNNKEL (reference sequence). CDR3: CASSPVGGGRHNEQFF. The CDR3, as DNA: TGTGCCAGCAGCCCCGTTGGTGGCGGGAGACACAATGAGCAGTTCTTC.

In its sample, this clonotype was seen a few times. The chain uses TRBV11-1 and TRBJ2-7; a weak D match, TRBD2 (6 bases). The germline V and J ends were trimmed by 6 bases and 9 bases, with 24 bases remaining between them. The germline CDR1 and CDR2 sequences are SGHAT and FQDESV (reference sequence). The CDR3 sequence is 15 residues long. The CDR3 DNA sequence: TGTGCCAGCAGTCCGCGGGGTTCCGAAGAGCACGTGCAGTACTTC. This gives the protein CASSPRGSEEHVQYF.

CDR3 nucleotide sequence: TGTGCCAGCAGCTTGTCAATCCGACAGGGGCGTGGAAACACCATATATTTT. Protein: CASSLSIRQGRGNTIYF. The chain uses TRBV7-2 and TRBJ1-3; 8 bases are shared with TRBD1. CDR1 is SGHTA and CDR2 is FQGNSA in the germline V gene. Trimming cost V 3 bases and J 3 bases; bases outside gene matches: 10. The CDR3 has 17 amino acids.

This chain's CDR3 is CASSLGRTANTEAFF. CDR3 bases: TGTGCCAGCAGCCTCGGCAGGACAGCGAACACTGAAGCTTTCTTT. The V gene is TRBV6-2 or TRBV6-3, the J gene TRBJ1-1; a weak D match, TRBD1 (6 bases). CDR1 MNHEY and CDR2 SVGEGT come from the germline V gene. V lost 6 bases and J 1 base, leaving 15 bases between the germline ends. This CDR3 is built from 15 residues.

The gene calls are TRBV7-3 and TRBJ2-1; 7 bases are shared with TRBD1. Losses at the gene ends were 4 bases for V and 9 bases for J; bases not matched to a gene: 9. Germline V gene data show CDR1 as SGHTA and CDR2 as FQGTGA. The CDR3 length is 14 residues. The CDR3: CASSSGQLLGEQFF. For the CDR3, the DNA is TGTGCCAGCAGCTCGGGACAGCTTTTGGGTGAGCAGTTCTTC.

This clonotype was counted between two and nine times. This sequence joins TRBV7-9 and TRBJ2-4; no clear D. V was pared by 5 bases and J by 0 bases, with 8 bases between. This CDR3 contains 14 residues. CDR1 is SEHNR and CDR2 is FQNEAQ in the germline V gene (reference sequence). CDR3 in DNA: TGTGCCAGCAGCGACCCTCCAGCCAAAAACATTCAGTACTTC. Translated: CASSDPPAKNIQYF.

The chain is built from TRBV12-3 or TRBV12-4 and TRBJ1-5; perhaps TRBD1 as D (6 bases). V gave up 6 bases and J gave up 7 bases, with 10 bases separating them. This CDR3 contains 12 residues. The CDR3 is CASSPQGQPQHF. CDR3 DNA: TGTGCCAGCAGCCCACAGGGACAGCCCCAGCATTTT.

This clonotype was counted a few times. V is TRBV20-1 and J is TRBJ2-2; 7 bases match TRBD1. V was clipped by 2 bases and J by 0 bases; unmatched bases: 3. Germline CDR1 reads DFQATT; CDR2 reads SNEGSKA (reference sequence). The CDR3 runs to 15 residues. CDR3 nucleotides: TGCAGTGCTAGAAGTCAGGGGGCGAACACCGGGGAGCTGTTTTTT. Protein: CSARSQGANTGELFF.

This clonotype was counted only a few times. J is TRBJ2-7 and V is TRBV20-1; D is uncertain. Per germline, CDR1 DFQATT and CDR2 SNEGSKA (reference sequence). The CDR3 totals 18 residues. Trimming pared 2 bases from V and 6 bases from J, leaving 29 bases between. The CDR3 sequence is CSARMNSGIKAIRGEQYF. As DNA, the CDR3 is TGCAGTGCTAGAATGAACTCCGGTATCAAAGCGATCAGAGGCGAGCAGTACTTC.

The rearrangement joins TRBV7-8 to TRBJ2-7; tentative D call: TRBD1 (6 bases). Germline CDR1 SGHVS, CDR2 FQNEAQ. The CDR3 is made up of 14 amino acids. Trimming shortened V by 5 bases and J by 5 bases, and 16 bases separated the two germline ends. The CDR3 sequence: CASSMNRAAHEQYF. The CDR3 DNA reads TGTGCCAGCAGCATGAACAGGGCGGCCCACGAGCAGTACTTC.

This chain joins TRBV7-3 and TRBJ2-2; 8 nucleotides agree with TRBD2. The CDR3 totals 15 residues. In germline, CDR1 is SGHTA, CDR2 FQGTGA. V gave up 5 bases and J gave up 4 bases; unmatched junction bases: 6. Here the CDR3 DNA reads TGTGCCAGCAGCCGAAGCGGGAGCGGCACCGGGGAGCTGTTTTTT. Its translation is CASSRSGSGTGELFF.

The V call is TRBV18, the J call TRBJ2-7; either TRBD1 or TRBD2 may supply D (5 bases each). V lost 5 bases to trimming and J lost 9 bases, with 14 bases between them. This CDR3 spans 12 amino acids. Per the germline V gene, CDR1 is KGHSH and CDR2 is LQKENI. This CDR3 is CASSGTDEVQYF. CDR3 DNA sequence: TGTGCCAGCTCAGGGACCGATGAGGTGCAGTACTTC.